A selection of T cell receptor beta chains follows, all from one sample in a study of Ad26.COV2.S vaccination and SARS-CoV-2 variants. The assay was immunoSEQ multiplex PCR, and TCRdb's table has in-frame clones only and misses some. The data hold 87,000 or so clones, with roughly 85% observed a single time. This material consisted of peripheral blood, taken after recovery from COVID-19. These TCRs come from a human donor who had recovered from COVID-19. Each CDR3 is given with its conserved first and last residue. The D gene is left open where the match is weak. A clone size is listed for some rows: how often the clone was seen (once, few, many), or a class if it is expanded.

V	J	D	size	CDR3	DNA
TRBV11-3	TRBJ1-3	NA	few	CASSFYQDTQGNTIYF	TGTGCCAGCAGCTTTTACCAGGACACCCAAGGAAACACCATATATTTT
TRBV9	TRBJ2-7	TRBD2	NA	CASSDGTSGSYEQYF	TGTGCCAGCAGTGATGGGACTAGCGGGAGCTACGAGCAGTACTTC
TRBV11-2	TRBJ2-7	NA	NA	CASSLGRAGPFYEQYF	TGTGCCAGCAGCTTAGGTCGGGCAGGGCCTTTCTACGAGCAGTACTTC
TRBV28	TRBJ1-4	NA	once	CASSFGGREKLFF	TGTGCCAGCAGTTTCGGGGGCAGGGAAAAACTGTTTTTT
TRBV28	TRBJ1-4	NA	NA	CASSLTAVGNEKLFF	TGTGCCAGCAGTTTAACTGCGGTGGGGAATGAAAAACTGTTTTTT
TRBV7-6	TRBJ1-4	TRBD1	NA	CASSSHRGFNEKLFF	TGTGCCAGCAGCTCTCACAGGGGGTTTAATGAAAAACTGTTTTTT
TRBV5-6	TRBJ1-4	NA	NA	CASSLRGATNEKLFF	TGTGCCAGCAGCTTACGGGGCGCAACTAATGAAAAACTGTTTTTT
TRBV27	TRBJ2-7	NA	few	CASSPTQGSGEQYF	TGTGCCAGCAGCCCGACACAGGGATCGGGCGAGCAGTACTTC
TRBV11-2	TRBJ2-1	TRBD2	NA	CASTLGGTLNEQFF	TGTGCCAGCACCTTGGGGGGGACGCTCAATGAGCAGTTCTTC
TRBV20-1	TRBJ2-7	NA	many	CSASNRMGGYEQYF	TGCAGTGCTAGTAATAGGATGGGAGGCTACGAGCAGTACTTC
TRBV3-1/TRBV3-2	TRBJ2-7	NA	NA	CASSQVINSIEQYF	TGTGCCAGCAGCCAAGTAATAAATTCTATCGAGCAGTACTTC
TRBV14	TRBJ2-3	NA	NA	CASSHYTAGMTDTQYF	TGTGCCAGCAGCCATTACACAGCAGGGATGACAGATACGCAGTATTTT
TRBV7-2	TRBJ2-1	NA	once	CASSLERYSEQFF	TGTGCCAGCAGCTTAGAGCGCTACTCGGAGCAGTTCTTC
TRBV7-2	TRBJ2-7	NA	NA	CASSRPRGFEQYF	TGTGCCAGCAGCCGTCCCAGAGGCTTTGAGCAGTACTTC
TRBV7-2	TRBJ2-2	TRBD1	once	CASSPGQGTTGELFF	TGTGCCAGCAGCCCGGGACAGGGCACCACCGGGGAGCTGTTTTTT
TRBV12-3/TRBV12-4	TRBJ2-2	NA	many	CASSLKLAGELFF	TGTGCCAGCAGTTTGAAGTTAGCCGGGGAGCTGTTTTTT
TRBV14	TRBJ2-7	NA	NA	CASSPLGGPKSEQYF	TGTGCCAGCAGCCCCCTCGGGGGGCCGAAGAGCGAGCAGTACTTC
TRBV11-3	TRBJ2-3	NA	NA	CASSLGMGGTDTQYF	TGTGCCAGCAGCTTAGGGATGGGTGGAACAGATACGCAGTATTTT
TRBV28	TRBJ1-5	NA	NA	CASRRGRVHQPQHF	TGTGCCAGCAGAAGGGGTAGGGTTCATCAGCCCCAGCATTTT